The sequence of this T cell receptor beta chain was determined in a study of blood T cell repertoires in COVID-19. Looking at the study overall: The United States, Italy and Spain provided the acute and convalescent COVID-19 samples. T cells, B-cell-depleted T cells, or PBMCs provided the cDNA or gDNA that served as material.

The method was immunoSEQ multiplex PCR; TCRdb's version includes in-frame clones alone and lacks a portion of them. The profile shows 25,000 to 30,000 clones, approximately 81% of them singletons. This CDR3 comprises 15 residues. Losses at the gene ends were 4 bases for V and 2 bases for J; bases not matched to a gene: 3. Germline V lookup: CDR1 MNHEY, CDR2 SVGAGI. The TCR originated in a man in his fifties or sixties with active or convalescent COVID-19. V is TRBV6-5 and J is TRBJ2-3; 10 bases line up with TRBD2. The material sequenced was peripheral blood. For the CDR3, the DNA is TGTGCCAGCAGTTTTAGCGGGGGGACCACAGATACGCAGTATTTT. This translates into CASSFSGGTTDTQYF.